One sample yielded the 25 T cell receptor beta chains listed below, sequenced in a study of identical twins. MiXCR, run by TCRdb on the 5' RACE reads, gives a single entry per CDR3 protein. This table holds about 100,000 distinct CDR3 sequences, under 6.5% found once. The sequenced material came from memory T cells sorted from blood. The receptors were gathered from a woman aged 45-60 years in good health.

The J gene is TRBJ2-3, the V gene TRBV5-1, with TRBD2 identical over 7 bases. With 0 bases clipped from V and 3 bases from J, the junction kept 7 bases outside the gene matches. CDR1 and CDR2 from the germline V gene are SGHRS and YFSETQ. The CDR3 spans 16 residues. Here the CDR3 DNA reads TGCGCCAGCAGCTTGGTTGGCGGGAGTGGGACAGATACGCAGTATTTT. This sequence encodes CASSLVGGSGTDTQYF.

The table lists this clonotype with a few counts. This chain links TRBV5-8 with TRBJ2-1, with D tentatively TRBD1 or TRBD2 (6 bases each). CDR3 size: 18 residues. The germline V gene encodes CDR1 SGHTS and CDR2 YDEGEE. V was trimmed by 4 bases and J by 4 bases, leaving 24 bases between them. DNA for the CDR3: TGTGCCAGCAGCGGCCCCTTCGGGGGCGGCTTCCTTTACAATGAGCAGTTCTTC. It specifies CASSGPFGGGFLYNEQFF. Full variable domain (remainder filled in from reference TRBV5-8 and TRBJ2-1): EAGVTQSPTHLIKTRGQQATLRCSPISGHTSVYWYQQALGLGLQFLLWYDEGEERNRGNFPPRFSGRQFPNYSSELNVNALELEDSALYLCASSGPFGGGFLYNEQFFGPGTRLTVL.

This clonotype was picked up many times. The V gene is TRBV30, the J gene TRBJ2-1; 7 nucleotides match TRBD1. The length of the CDR3 is 14 residues. V shed 3 bases and J 7 bases; nucleotides not matched to a gene: 9. Germline V lookup: CDR1 GTSNPN, CDR2 SVGIG (reference sequence). CDR3 DNA sequence: TGTGCCTGGAGCCCCGGGACAGCGATTAATGAGCAGTTCTTC. Its protein is CAWSPGTAINEQFF.

This clonotype was detected many times. The rearrangement uses TRBV7-9 and TRBJ2-1; 12 nucleotides agree with TRBD2. The trim removed 4 bases at V and 8 bases at J, leaving 6 bases unmatched. The CDR3 has 15 residues. CDR1 and CDR2 (germline): SEHNR, FQNEAQ (reference sequence). The CDR3 loop is CASSSSGRAVDEQFF. The CDR3 nucleotides read TGTGCCAGCAGCTCTAGCGGGAGGGCCGTCGATGAGCAGTTCTTC.

The chain combines TRBV6-1 with TRBJ1-1; 7 nucleotides align to TRBD1. The CDR3 has 14 residues. Germline lookup yields CDR1 MNHNS and CDR2 SASEGT. Germline trimming cut 5 bases from V and 7 bases from J; bases unmatched to any gene: 10. The DNA for the CDR3 is TGTGCCAGCAGTAACAGGGGTGGGGGGGATGAAGCTTTCTTT. It yields the protein CASSNRGGGDEAFF.

This clonotype was picked up many times. The rearrangement joins TRBV20-1 to TRBJ1-2; D call uncertain. Germline assignment: CDR1 DFQATT and CDR2 SNEGSKA (reference sequence). The CDR3 spans 13 residues. V lost 1 base and J 8 bases, leaving 14 bases between the germline ends. CDR3 protein: CSARGDRRGGYTF. CDR3 nucleotides: TGCAGTGCTAGAGGTGACCGAAGAGGGGGCTACACCTTC.

This clonotype was found a few times. The gene calls are TRBV9 and TRBJ2-4; a possible D gene is TRBD1 (5 bases). CDR1 and CDR2 from the germline V gene are SGDLS and YYNGEE. Deletions cut 3 bases from V and 0 bases from J, with 13 bases between. This CDR3 is built from 16 residues. CDR3 DNA sequence: TGTGCCAGCAGCGGAGAGCTTAGGGGAGCCAAAAACATTCAGTACTTC. It specifies CASSGELRGAKNIQYF.

This clonotype was seen at least ten times. CDR3 residues: CASSRAGDYYEQYF. DNA for the CDR3: TGTGCCAGCAGTAGGGCAGGAGATTACTACGAGCAGTACTTC. The chain recombines TRBV6-1 with TRBJ2-7; D gene uncertain. Germline V gene lookup returns CDR1 MNHNS and CDR2 SASEGT. V lost 5 bases, J lost 3 bases, and 14 bases lay in between. The length of the CDR3 is 14 residues.

This clonotype was observed many times. The V gene is TRBV29-1, the J gene TRBJ2-7; a possible D gene is TRBD2 (6 bases). The CDR3 spans 15 residues. Germline V gives CDR1 SQVTM, CDR2 ANQGSEA. V was trimmed by 2 bases and J by 1 base, leaving 15 bases between them. The DNA for the CDR3 is TGCAGCGTTGAAAAAGGGTGGGAGGATTCCTACGAGCAGTACTTC. It yields the protein CSVEKGWEDSYEQYF.

This clonotype has a count of ten or more. The chain has TRBV3-1 and TRBJ2-1; TRBD1 matches at 7 bases. The CDR3 consists of 15 residues. Germline values: CDR1 LGHDT, CDR2 YNNKEL (reference sequence). J gave up 5 bases and V 4 bases, and 8 bases lay outside the gene matches. This chain's CDR3 is CASSRKGAGNNEQFF. The CDR3 nucleotides are TGTGCCAGCAGCCGGAAGGGGGCAGGCAACAATGAGCAGTTCTTC.

In this sample, this clonotype turned up many times. The J gene is TRBJ2-3, the V gene TRBV5-1, with TRBD1 matching 9 bases. With 10 bases clipped from V and 0 bases from J, the junction kept 0 bases outside the gene matches. Germline CDR1 is SGHRS and CDR2 is YFSETQ. The CDR3 is made up of 12 amino acids. CDR3: CAGTGSTDTQYF. The CDR3 DNA follows: TGCGCCGGGACAGGGAGCACAGATACGCAGTATTTT. Full variable domain (missing parts from reference TRBV5-1 and TRBJ2-3): KAGVTQTPRYLIKTRGQQVTLSCSPISGHRSVSWYQQTPGQGLQFLFEYFSETQRNKGNFPGRFSGRQFSNSRSEMNVSTLELGDSALYLCAGTGSTDTQYFGPGTRLTVL.

This clonotype was observed at least ten times. V is TRBV6-2 or TRBV6-3 and J is TRBJ2-3, with 9 bases fitting TRBD2. V was pared by 4 bases and J by 4 bases, with 9 bases of the junction left unmatched. Germline V gives CDR1 MNHEY, CDR2 SVGEGT. The CDR3 has 16 residues. In DNA, the CDR3 is TGTGCCAGCAGTTCCCCCAGGCGGGAGGGTCCAGATACGCAGTATTTT. As protein: CASSSPRREGPDTQYF.

The table lists this clonotype with many counts. The chain recombines TRBV20-1 with TRBJ2-1; 7 bases align to TRBD1. J gave up 12 bases and V 6 bases, and 14 bases lay outside the gene matches. This CDR3 contains 13 residues. CDR1 DFQATT and CDR2 SNEGSKA come from the germline V gene (reference sequence). The CDR3: CSAPRGGQSLQFF. The CDR3 nucleotides are TGCAGTGCACCCCGAGGGGGCCAGTCGCTGCAGTTCTTC.

This clonotype was observed at least ten times. The rearrangement uses TRBV11-1 and TRBJ2-1; 8 bases match TRBD1. Germline V gene sequence: CDR1 SGHAT, CDR2 FQDESV (reference sequence). Losses at the gene ends were 2 bases for V and 6 bases for J; bases not matched to a gene: 18. This CDR3 spans 19 amino acids. CDR3 DNA sequence: TGTGCCAGCAGCTTAATCTTTTTTTCCGGGCAGGGGGCGAGCAATGAGCAGTTCTTC. This codes for CASSLIFFSGQGASNEQFF.

This clonotype was observed many times. The V call is TRBV29-1, the J call TRBJ2-5, with D perhaps assigned TRBD1 or TRBD2 (5 bases each). V was pared by 6 bases and J by 1 base, with 6 bases between. Germline V gene lookup returns CDR1 SQVTM and CDR2 ANQGSEA. The CDR3 covers 11 residues. CDR3 sequence (DNA): TGCAGCGTCGGGACCCAAGAGACCCAGTACTTC. It specifies CSVGTQETQYF. The full variable domain, its missing parts supplied by reference TRBV29-1 and TRBJ2-5, is SAVISQKPSRDICQRGTSLTIQCQVDSQVTMMFWYRQQPGQSLTLIATANQGSEATYESGFVIDKFPISRPNLTFSTLTVSNMSPEDSSIYLCSVGTQETQYFGPGTRLLVL.

This clonotype was seen at least ten times. CDR3 sequence reads: CAVSTGTGLNEQFF. Written as DNA, the CDR3 is TGTGCCGTCTCAACCGGGACAGGCCTCAATGAGCAGTTCTTC. The V and J genes are TRBV11-2 and TRBJ2-1; TRBD1 aligns across 8 bases. Losses at the gene ends were 11 bases for V and 6 bases for J; bases not matched to a gene: 12. CDR3 length: 14 amino acids. Germline CDR1 reads SGHAT; CDR2 reads FQNNGV.

This clonotype was found many times. V usage is TRBV11-2 and J usage is TRBJ1-2; no firm D call. CDR1 is SGHAT and CDR2 is FQNNGV in the germline V gene. Trimming left V 3 bases short and J 1 base short, with 9 bases between. This CDR3 is built from 14 residues. The CDR3, as DNA: TGTGCCAGCAGCTTCGCGGACGTTAACTATGGCTACACCTTC. Its protein is CASSFADVNYGYTF.

This rearrangement joins TRBV27 to TRBJ2-5, with 8 bases matching TRBD2. CDR1 MNHEY and CDR2 SMNVEV come from the germline V gene (reference sequence). V trimming: 1 base; J trimming: 12 bases; junction bases outside the gene matches: 1. This CDR3 spans 11 amino acids. CDR3 residues: CASSLYGREYF. CDR3 coding DNA: TGTGCCAGCAGTTTATACGGGAGGGAGTACTTC.

This clonotype occurred a few times. This chain's CDR3 is CATSPGGRENNEQFF. In DNA, the CDR3 is TGTGCCACCTCCCCAGGCGGGAGGGAGAACAATGAGCAGTTCTTC. The rearrangement uses TRBV10-3 and TRBJ2-1; TRBD2 agrees at 9 bases. The germline CDR1 and CDR2 sequences are ENHRY and SYGVKD. J was trimmed by 5 bases and V by 10 bases; bases with no gene match: 12. CDR3 length equals 15 residues.

This clonotype was recorded many times. The CDR3 sequence: CASSSPSSGLAGGRNEQFF. For the CDR3, the DNA is TGTGCCAGCAGTTCCCCTTCTTCCGGACTAGCGGGAGGACGCAATGAGCAGTTCTTC. The chain couples TRBV6-2 or TRBV6-3 to TRBJ2-1; 14 nucleotides agree with TRBD2. Per germline, CDR1 MNHEY and CDR2 SVGEGT. With V trimmed by 4 bases and J by 6 bases, 14 bases remained unmatched. CDR3 length equals 19 residues.

This clonotype was observed at least ten times. V usage is TRBV7-9 and J usage is TRBJ2-7; possible D gene TRBD1, 5 bases. V was trimmed by 5 bases and J by 3 bases, leaving 11 bases between them. This CDR3 is 13 amino acids long. Germline CDR1 and CDR2: SEHNR and FQNEAQ (reference sequence). CDR3 region: CASSHPQGYEQYF. Here the CDR3 DNA reads TGTGCCAGCAGCCACCCGCAGGGCTACGAGCAGTACTTC.

Remarks on this clonotype: A much larger clonotype is one base distant, so this may be a read error. The genes are TRBV11-2 and TRBJ2-1; D is unclear. The germline CDR1 and CDR2 sequences are SGHAT and FQNNGV. The CDR3 has 13 residues. DNA for the CDR3: TGTGCCAGCAGCTCCCAAGTCTACAATGATCAGTTCTTC. Translating gives CASSSQVYNDQFF.

The chain is built from TRBV5-6 and TRBJ2-1, with D tentatively TRBD1 (6 bases). The CDR3 contains 13 residues. Germline values: CDR1 SGHDT, CDR2 YYEEEE. Trimming took off 3 bases at V and 3 bases at J, with 7 bases between the two ends. The DNA of the CDR3 is TGTGCCAGCAGCTCAGGGGACTACAATGAGCAGTTCTTC. As protein: CASSSGDYNEQFF.

This clonotype was observed many times. J is TRBJ2-2 and V is TRBV7-2; D is unclear. CDR1 is SGHTA, CDR2 FQGNSA, per germline. The CDR3 extends over 14 amino acids. With 1 base removed from V and 4 bases from J, the gap between germline ends came to 7 bases. This chain's CDR3 is CASSLDSFTGELFF. The DNA for the CDR3 is TGTGCCAGCAGCTTAGACAGTTTCACCGGGGAGCTGTTTTTT.

The sample holds many counts of this clonotype. The chain uses TRBV12-3 or TRBV12-4 and TRBJ1-3; unclear D gene. Trimming took 6 bases from V and 4 from J, leaving 10 bases between them. The CDR3 spans 13 residues. In nucleotides, the CDR3 is TGTGCCAGCAGCTACGACGCCGGAAACACCATATATTTT. Encoded protein: CASSYDAGNTIYF.